A selection of T cell receptor beta chains follows, all from one sample in a study of identical twins. TCRdb re-analysed the 5' RACE reads in MiXCR, keeping a single row per CDR3 protein. The table has roughly 720,000 distinct CDR3 sequences, about 20% seen once. This sample was also put to use in a study of T cells expressing NK-cell markers.

Sequences were obtained from PBMCs. The origin of the receptors is a woman aged 18 to 35 in good health. CDR3s include the opening cysteine and the closing phenylalanine or tryptophan. D genes are given only for firm matches. The size entry is marked missing in some rows and otherwise reads once, few, many or a size class.

d_call clone_size v_call cdr3_aa
NA NA TRBV12-3/TRBV12-4 CASSFVDEQFF
TRBD1 NA TRBV6-6 CASSRDRINGYTF
TRBD2 NA TRBV7-9 CASSLARLAVGGETQYF
NA NA TRBV4-3 CASSQDSGTKRPEQYF
NA few TRBV6-1 CASSHGGLLSGNTIYF
NA NA TRBV4-1 CASSLNGAEGQPQHF
TRBD1 NA TRBV20-1 CSATSGQTNTGELFF
NA NA TRBV3-1 CASSQVGGKFHEQYF
NA NA TRBV6-5 CASGLGTEAFF
TRBD1 few TRBV12-3/TRBV12-4 CASSSQTGGPQETQYF